The rows below give T cell receptor beta chains drawn from one sample of a study of CD8+CD57+ T cells in acquired aplastic anemia. Each CDR3 protein is one row after TCRdb ran MiXCR on the reads. The sample has 170,000 or so distinct CDR3 sequences; less than 50% are singletons. Sequencing input: sorted CD4+, CD8+, or CD8+CD57+ T cells (not recorded which) from PBMCs. These receptors all come from a human donor with aplastic anemia. The CDR3 runs from the conserved cysteine through the conserved F or W. Fields, in order: clone size, J gene, V gene, D gene, CDR3 DNA, CDR3 protein. A D gene is named only where the DNA matches it firmly. Expanded clones get a size class; other rows say once, few or many, or leave the size out.

>-|TRBJ2-7|TRBV20-1|TRBD2
TGCAGTGCTAGAGATCCCCTCCCGGTAAGCGGGAGATCCTACGAGCAGTACTTC
CSARDPLPVSGRSYEQYF
>few|TRBJ2-7|TRBV6-1|TRBD2
TGTGCCAGCAGTGAAACTTCCAGACTAGCGGGGACCTACGAGCAGTACTTC
CASSETSRLAGTYEQYF
>-|TRBJ1-2|TRBV10-1|TRBD1
TGCGCCAGCATCTCGCGACAGGGAATTATCTATGGCTACACCTTC
CASISRQGIIYGYTF
>-|TRBJ1-6|TRBV2|-
TGTGCCAGCAGTGATGGGAATTCACCCCTCCACTTT
CASSDGNSPLHF
>-|TRBJ2-1|TRBV19|-
TGTGCCAGTAGTATAATGGGGGGCTCCTACAATGAGCAGTTCTTC
CASSIMGGSYNEQFF
>many|TRBJ2-7|TRBV29-1|-
TGCAGCGTCCTCAACATCTCCTACGAGCAGTACTTC
CSVLNISYEQYF
>-|TRBJ2-3|TRBV10-3|-
TGTGCCATCAGTGAGTTGAGCGGAGATTTTAGCACAGGTACGCAGTATTTT
CAISELSGDFSTGTQYF
>many|TRBJ2-7|TRBV6-6|TRBD2
TGTGCCAGCAGTTACTCGACTAGCGGGGCACCCTACGAGCAGTACTTC
CASSYSTSGAPYEQYF
>-|TRBJ1-5|TRBV11-1|TRBD1
TGTGCCAGCAGCTCGACGACAGGGGACGGCAATCAGCCCCAGCATTTT
CASSSTTGDGNQPQHF
>-|TRBJ2-7|TRBV19|TRBD1
TGTGCCAGTAGTAGGGGACAGGGGGCGGCCATCTACGAGCAGTACTTC
CASSRGQGAAIYEQYF
>many|TRBJ2-1|TRBV6-6|-
TGTGCCAGCAGTTACATCAGCCGGGATGAGCAGTTCTTC
CASSYISRDEQFF
>-|TRBJ1-1|TRBV6-2/TRBV6-3|-
TGTGCCAGCAGACACACATTCGGGAAGAACACTGAAGCTTTCTTT
CASRHTFGKNTEAFF
>-|TRBJ1-1|TRBV19|TRBD1
TGTGCCAGTAGTCCCCTGACAGGGGCTGAGGCTTTCTTT
CASSPLTGAEAFF
>many|TRBJ2-7|TRBV19|-
TGTGCCAGTAGTATAGCAGGGAACTACGAGCAGTACTTC
CASSIAGNYEQYF
>-|TRBJ2-1|TRBV6-2/TRBV6-3|TRBD1
TGTGCCAGCAGTAACAGGGACAGCCGAGGGGATGAGCAGTTCTTC
CASSNRDSRGDEQFF
>-|TRBJ2-7|TRBV29-1|-
TGCAGCGTTAGGGGAGTTATAAGAGGAGGTTACGAGCAGTACTTC
CSVRGVIRGGYEQYF
>-|TRBJ2-1|TRBV27|-
TGTGCCAGCAGGTCATCCGGGACGGAATCCTACAATGAGCAGTTCTTC
CASRSSGTESYNEQFF
>many|TRBJ2-7|TRBV6-1|-
TGTGCCAGCAGCCCCCTCTTAGGACAGAGCTCCTACGAGCAGTACTTC
CASSPLLGQSSYEQYF
>-|TRBJ2-1|TRBV2|TRBD2
TGTGCCAGCAGTGAAGGGACTAGCAATGGTGAGCAGTTCTTC
CASSEGTSNGEQFF
>many|TRBJ2-7|TRBV7-8|-
TGTGCCAGCAGCTTAGAAGGCTTTCCCCCTAGGAAGCAGTACTTC
CASSLEGFPPRKQYF
>-|TRBJ2-1|TRBV25-1|-
TGTGCCAGCAGCTTCCGAGCTAGGTCCTACAATGAGCAGTTCTTC
CASSFRARSYNEQFF
>-|TRBJ1-6|TRBV19|TRBD1
TGTGCCAGTAGCTATGGGACAGCCTATTCACCCCTCCACTTT
CASSYGTAYSPLHF
>many|TRBJ2-1|TRBV24-1|-
TGTGCCACCAGTGAAGCAGCGACCGATGAGCAGTTCTTC
CATSEAATDEQFF
>many|TRBJ2-5|TRBV20-1|TRBD2
TGCAGTGCCTTTGGTCTAGCGGAGGACCAAGAGACCCAGTACTTC
CSAFGLAEDQETQYF
>-|TRBJ1-1|TRBV19|-
TGTGCCAGTCGTATTGTAGGGACACGGCACACTGAAGCTTTCTTT
CASRIVGTRHTEAFF
>-|TRBJ2-5|TRBV7-2|TRBD2
TGTGCCAGCAGCGTTGGACTAGCGGGAGGGACCCAGTACTTC
CASSVGLAGGTQYF
>-|TRBJ1-1|TRBV24-1|-
TGTGCCACCAGTCCTAGGGGGGGCGCGAGGAACACTGAAGCTTTCTTT
CATSPRGGARNTEAFF
>-|TRBJ2-7|TRBV27|-
TGTGCCAGCAGTTTATATTGGGGGGACGAGCAGTACTTC
CASSLYWGDEQYF
>once|TRBJ2-1|TRBV9|TRBD2
TGTGCCAGCAGCGAAACTAGCGGGGGAACCAATGAGCAGTTCTTC
CASSETSGGTNEQFF
>-|TRBJ1-1|TRBV24-1|TRBD1
TGTGCCACCAGTGATGCAGGGGGGGGAGCTTTCTTT
CATSDAGGGAFF
>-|TRBJ1-6|TRBV12-3/TRBV12-4|TRBD1
TGTGCCAGCAGTTCCCCCGGGACAGGGGGTCCATTCGGTTCACCCCTCCACTTT
CASSSPGTGGPFGSPLHF
>many|TRBJ2-5|TRBV6-5|-
TGTGCCAGCAGTTCCTCAGGGGCAGAGACCCAGTACTTC
CASSSSGAETQYF
>many|TRBJ1-2|TRBV24-1|-
TGTGCCACCGGTAAGTCGAACTATGGCTACACCTTC
CATGKSNYGYTF
>many|TRBJ2-5|TRBV10-3|-
TGTGCCATCTCGGGCGGGACACCGGGGGATGGAGAGACCCAGTACTTC
CAISGGTPGDGETQYF
>-|TRBJ2-1|TRBV15|TRBD2
TGTGCCACCAGCCCCCCCGGGACTAGGGACAATGAGCAGTTCTTC
CATSPPGTRDNEQFF
>-|TRBJ2-3|TRBV19|-
TGTGCCAGTAGTATAAAGGGTTCCGGAGATACGCAGTATTTT
CASSIKGSGDTQYF
>few|TRBJ1-6|TRBV19|-
TGTGCCAGTAGTATACGGGGTGTTGGTTCACCCCTCCACTTT
CASSIRGVGSPLHF
>once|TRBJ1-5|TRBV20-1|-
TGCAGTGCCTCCGTGGCGGGGGTAGCCAATCAGCCCCAGCATTTT
CSASVAGVANQPQHF
>-|TRBJ2-1|TRBV4-3|-
TGCGCCAGCAGCCCACAACCGACTGGTAATGAGCAGTTCTTC
CASSPQPTGNEQFF
>-|TRBJ1-3|TRBV7-6|-
TGTGCCAGCAGCTTGGACGGAAACACCATACATTTT
CASSLDGNTIHF
>-|TRBJ1-4|TRBV3-1|TRBD1
TGTGCCAGCAGCCAAGATCTGGGGACAGCAAATGAAAGACTGTTTTTT
CASSQDLGTANERLFF
>many|TRBJ1-2|TRBV9|-
TGTGCCAGCAGCGTACAAGCTGGCTACACCTTC
CASSVQAGYTF
>many|TRBJ2-3|TRBV24-1|TRBD1
TGTGCCACCAGCGGGAACCGGGACAGAAACACAGATACGCAGTATTTT
CATSGNRDRNTDTQYF
>-|TRBJ2-7|TRBV30|TRBD2
TGTGCCTGGAGGCCCAGGGGGACTAGCAACGAGCAGTACTTC
CAWRPRGTSNEQYF
>many|TRBJ1-1|TRBV7-9|TRBD1
TGTGCCAGCAGCTTAGGACAGGGGGCTATCACTGAAGCTTTCTTT
CASSLGQGAITEAFF
>many|TRBJ1-2|TRBV12-3/TRBV12-4|-
TGTGCCAGCGGAAACATGGGCATCTATGGCTACACCTTC
CASGNMGIYGYTF
>few|TRBJ2-1|TRBV19|TRBD2
TGTGCCAGTAGTATAGATCTAGGAGCGGGAGGGCCGGGGAATGAGCAGTTCTTC
CASSIDLGAGGPGNEQFF
>-|TRBJ2-5|TRBV11-2|-
TGTGCCAGCAGCGTGTACAGGGGAGGCCCCAAAGAGACCCAGTACTTC
CASSVYRGGPKETQYF
>-|TRBJ1-2|TRBV25-1|-
TGTGCCAGCAGTGAGGGTTCTGGCTATGGCTACACCTTC
CASSEGSGYGYTF
>-|TRBJ2-3|TRBV25-1|TRBD2
TGTGCCAGCAGTGAATTTGAGGGGAGGGCAGATGCGCAGTATTTT
CASSEFEGRADAQYF
>-|TRBJ2-7|TRBV2|-
TGTGCCAGCCGCGAGCAAGGACACGAGCAGTACTTC
CASREQGHEQYF
>many|TRBJ1-6|TRBV4-2|TRBD1
TGTGCCAGCAGTCGTGAACAGGGGAACTCCTATAATTCACCCCTCCACTTT
CASSREQGNSYNSPLHF
>-|TRBJ1-6|TRBV10-1|-
TGCGCCAGCAGTGACGCCAGGGGAAATTCACCCCTCCACTTT
CASSDARGNSPLHF